The 10 T cell receptor beta chains in this list originate from one sample, sequenced in a study of CD8 T cells in Susac syndrome (dated by TCRdb to the late 2010s). The library was made by the immunoSEQ multiplex PCR assay. RNA was extracted with the RNeasy kit and 0.5 to 1 ug was reverse transcribed using random hexamers. TCRdb's own reprocessing of the public reads used fastp at Q25 and MiXCR and kept productive beta chains. Entries that share a CDR3 protein sequence are merged under the most common genes and DNA. The sample table records under 550,000 distinct CDR3 sequences; around 83% of these occur just once. The ten largest clones add up to roughly 0.1% of the sample. Sequencing used CD8+ T cells from PBMCs. Receptor source: a human donor with multiple sclerosis.

The chain employs TRBV7-6 and TRBJ2-3, with 7 bases aligning to TRBD2. Germline lookup yields CDR1 SGHVS and CDR2 FNYEAQ. V was clipped by 6 bases and J by 5 bases; unmatched bases: 5. This CDR3 contains 13 residues. The CDR3 nucleotides read TGTGCCAGCAGAGGACGGGAGGAAGATACGCAGTATTTT. Its translation is CASRGREEDTQYF. Variable domain in full (rest from reference TRBV7-6 and TRBJ2-3): GAGVSQSPRYKVTKRGQDVALRCDPISGHVSLYWYRQALGQGPEFLTYFNYEAQQDKSGLPNDRFSAERPEGSISTLTIQRTEQRDSAMYRCASRGREEDTQYFGPGTRLTVL.

The rearrangement joins TRBV2 to TRBJ1-1; D not certain. The CDR3 is 13 amino acids. The germline CDR1 and CDR2 sequences are SNHLY and FYNNEI. The V and J ends lost 3 bases and 5 bases respectively, with 10 bases between them. The CDR3 coding sequence is TGTGCCAGCAGTGATGAGGGTTGGACTGAAGCTTTCTTT. As protein: CASSDEGWTEAFF.

V is TRBV29-1 and J is TRBJ1-1; D remains unclear. Trimming removed 4 bases from V and 2 bases from J, with 5 bases in between. In germline, CDR1 is SQVTM, CDR2 ANQGSEA. This CDR3 spans 11 amino acids. The CDR3 loop reads CSVGFNTEAFF. In DNA, the CDR3 is TGCAGCGTTGGGTTTAACACTGAAGCTTTCTTT.

The genes are TRBV30 and TRBJ2-1; 10 bases are a match to TRBD1. V lost 2 bases to trimming and J lost 3 bases; unmatched junction nucleotides: 4. The CDR3 has 15 residues. From germline, CDR1 is GTSNPN and CDR2 SVGIG (reference sequence). CDR3 in DNA: TGTGCCTGGAGTCTCGGACAGGGGGTCTACAATGAGCAGTTCTTC. Residues: CAWSLGQGVYNEQFF.

This chain joins TRBV19 and TRBJ2-7; tentative D call: TRBD2 (6 bases). This CDR3 region has 14 residues. CDR1 and CDR2 from the germline V gene are LNHDA and SQIVND (reference sequence). V lost 5 bases to trimming and J lost 2 bases, with 13 bases between them. The CDR3 DNA reads as TGTGCCAGTAGTGTGGGACTCGGGACCTACGAGCAGTACTTC. Translating it yields CASSVGLGTYEQYF.

The rearrangement uses TRBV4-1 and TRBJ2-1, with D maybe TRBD2 (6 bases). This CDR3 spans 13 amino acids. Trimming stripped 7 bases from V and 6 bases from J, with 13 bases between. CDR1 is MGHRA and CDR2 is YSYEKL in the germline V gene. The CDR3 loop reads CASTLSGSNEQFF. The CDR3 DNA reads TGCGCCAGCACCCTTAGCGGAAGCAATGAGCAGTTCTTC.

V usage is TRBV11-2 and J usage is TRBJ1-3; 7 bases match TRBD1. There are 18 residues in the CDR3. Trimming cost V 4 bases and J 4 bases; bases outside gene matches: 16. The germline V gene encodes CDR1 SGHAT and CDR2 FQNNGV. The DNA of the CDR3 is TGTGCCAGCAGCTCGCAAGCGACAGGGAGATTCAGAGGAAACACCATATATTTT. Encoded protein: CASSSQATGRFRGNTIYF.

The J gene is TRBJ2-2, the V gene TRBV27, with unresolved D. Germline V CDR1 and CDR2: MNHEY, SMNVEV (reference sequence). Trimming took 4 bases from V and 4 from J, leaving 7 bases between them. This CDR3 has 13 amino acids. CDR3 region: CASSWPFTGELFF. The CDR3 nucleotides are TGTGCCAGCAGTTGGCCCTTCACCGGGGAGCTGTTTTTT.

The rearrangement uses TRBV29-1 and TRBJ2-7; tentative D call: TRBD1 (6 bases). CDR3 length: 15 amino acids. Germline CDR1 reads SQVTM; CDR2 reads ANQGSEA. V gave up 3 bases and J gave up 6 bases, with 21 bases separating them. CDR3 loop: CSVEDRGSFYGEQYF. CDR3 coding DNA: TGCAGCGTTGAGGACAGAGGATCATTTTACGGCGAGCAGTACTTC.

J is TRBJ2-7 and V is TRBV27, with TRBD1 matching 7 bases. Germline V gene sequence: CDR1 MNHEY, CDR2 SMNVEV (reference sequence). After removal of 5 bases from V and 2 bases from J, the junction contained 6 bases not matched to a gene. The CDR3 extends over 14 amino acids. This chain's CDR3 is CASSEGAKPYEQYF. As DNA, the CDR3 is TGTGCCAGCAGTGAGGGGGCAAAACCCTACGAGCAGTACTTC.